This TCR beta chain is drawn from a study of Ad26.COV2.S vaccination and SARS-CoV-2 variants. Notes on the study in general: The study found higher spike-specific TCR breadth in vaccine than placebo recipients. CD8+ and CD4+ T cells specific for spike reportedly responded with substantial breadth after vaccination.

Germline lookup yields CDR1 MNHNS and CDR2 SASEGT. V was shortened by 3 bases and J by 12 bases, with 12 bases between the two germline ends. This CDR3 is 12 amino acids long. TCRdb's copy holds only in-frame clones and misses some; the assay was immunoSEQ multiplex PCR. The sample contains some 190,000 clones, 87% of which appear only once. For this clone: What it recognizes is unknown.

The origin of this receptor is a human donor who had recovered from COVID-19. Sequenced here: peripheral blood, sampled after recovery from COVID-19. V gene TRBV6-1 combines with J gene TRBJ2-1, with TRBD2 as a possible D gene (6 bases). The CDR3: CASSDPAGPQFF. The CDR3 bases are TGTGCCAGCAGTGACCCGGCGGGACCGCAGTTCTTC.